This T cell receptor (beta chain) originates from a study of graft-versus-host responses after intestinal transplantation. At the level of the study: Each of the recipients got a multivisceral, liver-intestinal, or isolated intestinal transplant.

This CDR3 contains 14 residues. V trimming: 8 bases; J trimming: 3 bases; junction bases outside the gene matches: 7. Overall study results and limits: Recipient marrow held GvH clones, some first seen in ileum or blood.

Profiling relied on immunoSEQ multiplex PCR, and the TCRdb table lists in-frame clones only, not all of them. The sample records some 23,000 clones, roughly four fifths being singletons. In regard to this clone: As yet, its antigen is unknown.

The material sequenced was unstimulated CD8+ T cells sorted from spleen or lymph node cells, taken before transplant. This sequence originates from a human donor who was the organ donor for an intestinal transplant. The gene calls are TRBV6-7 and TRBJ1-1; 9 bases line up with TRBD1. TRBV6-7 is placed among ORFs of uncertain function. As DNA, the CDR3 is TGTGCCAGCCACAGGGGGCGTTCGGACACTGAAGCTTTCTTT. Protein: CASHRGRSDTEAFF.